This passage covers 20 T cell receptor beta chains from one sample sequenced in a study of cytomegalovirus exposure and HLA in healthy donors. The PCR contained 60 Vbeta and 13 Jbeta primers. TCRdb's copy holds only in-frame clones and misses some; the assay was immunoSEQ multiplex PCR. The specimen's table records tens of thousands of clones. Sequencing was done on a sample of PBMCs. Receptors were obtained from a woman between 25 and 40 years old in good health and CMV-seropositive.

For the CDR3, the DNA is TGTGCCAGCCAAGATGGACAGGGGGCCCCTGAAGCTTTCTTT. This translates into CASQDGQGAPEAFF. The chain combines TRBV6-6 with TRBJ1-1; 11 nucleotides line up with TRBD1. This CDR3 contains 14 residues. V shed 8 bases, J shed 6 bases, and the junction held 8 bases outside the gene matches. Germline V gene data show CDR1 as MNHNY and CDR2 as SVGAGI (reference sequence).

This chain joins TRBV7-2 and TRBJ2-2; 7 nucleotides line up with TRBD1. The CDR3 consists of 14 residues. J gave up 3 bases and V 5 bases, and 3 bases lay outside the gene matches. In germline, CDR1 is SGHTA, CDR2 FQGNSA. The CDR3 DNA sequence: TGTGCCAGCAGCGTACAGGGGCACACCGGGGAGCTGTTTTTT. Its translation is CASSVQGHTGELFF.

V and J are TRBV5-1 and TRBJ1-6; D is uncertain. Germline V gene sequence: CDR1 SGHRS, CDR2 YFSETQ. Trimming left V 1 base short and J 9 bases short, with 17 bases between. The CDR3 contains 16 residues. CDR3 DNA sequence: TGCGCCAGCAGCTTGTACGGTAGCGTCGAGGGTTCACCCCTCCACTTT. Its protein product is CASSLYGSVEGSPLHF.

This clone shows up as medium-sized (0.01 to 0.1%) by frequency. The chain couples TRBV6-4 to TRBJ2-3; 11 bases line up with TRBD2. CDR3 length: 17 amino acids. Germline CDR1 MRHNA, CDR2 SNTAGT. V trimming: 0 bases; J trimming: 1 base; junction bases outside the gene matches: 3. The CDR3 nucleotides read TGTGCCAGCAGTGACTCTAGCGGGGGGGCCGGCACAGATACGCAGTATTTT. Amino acid sequence: CASSDSSGGAGTDTQYF.

CDR3 DNA: TGTGCCAGCAGCGTCAGCGGGGGGACTTACGAGCAGTACTTC. Its translation: CASSVSGGTYEQYF. The rearrangement joins TRBV9 to TRBJ2-7; 9 nucleotides agree with TRBD2. Losses at the gene ends were 2 bases for V and 4 bases for J; bases not matched to a gene: 4. Per germline, CDR1 SGDLS and CDR2 YYNGEE. This CDR3 region has 14 residues.

The chain employs TRBV6-5 and TRBJ1-4; 9 positions match TRBD1. After removal of 6 bases from V and 5 bases from J, the junction contained 4 bases not matched to a gene. CDR1 MNHEY and CDR2 SVGAGI come from the germline V gene. The CDR3 runs to 14 residues. The CDR3 reads CASSPGQGNEKLFF. The CDR3 DNA sequence: TGTGCCAGCAGCCCGGGACAGGGAAATGAAAAACTGTTTTTT.

This chain uses TRBV13 with TRBJ2-7, with 9 bases identical to TRBD1. This CDR3 has 16 amino acids. Germline V gives CDR1 PRHDT, CDR2 FYEKMQ (reference sequence). J gave up 2 bases and V 4 bases, and 9 bases lay outside the gene matches. In DNA, the CDR3 is TGTGCCAGCAGCTCGAACCGGGACAGGGTGGCCTACGAGCAGTACTTC. This codes for CASSSNRDRVAYEQYF.

The V and J genes are TRBV29-1 and TRBJ1-2; no firm D call. CDR3 length: 13 residues. CDR1 SQVTM and CDR2 ANQGSEA come from the germline V gene. The ends were cut back, 5 bases at V and 2 bases at J, with 12 bases in the middle. Written as DNA, the CDR3 is TGCAGCGTTAAGTCAGAACGCAACTATGGCTACACCTTC. This translates into CSVKSERNYGYTF.

The chain recombines TRBV27 with TRBJ2-1; D not resolved. This CDR3 contains 14 residues. Trimming pared 2 bases from V and 9 bases from J, leaving 14 bases between. The germline gives CDR1 MNHEY, CDR2 SMNVEV (reference sequence). The CDR3: CASSLERGPFEQFF. In DNA form, the CDR3 reads TGTGCCAGCAGTTTAGAGAGAGGTCCATTTGAGCAGTTCTTC.

V is TRBV14 and J is TRBJ1-6; 7 bases are shared with TRBD1. V was pared by 3 bases and J by 10 bases, with 9 bases of the junction left unmatched. The CDR3 totals 15 residues. Germline CDR1 SGHDN, CDR2 FVKESK. As DNA, the CDR3 is TGTGCCAGCAGCCATCTAAAACAGGGGTCCTCACCCCTCCACTTT. It translates to CASSHLKQGSSPLHF. The variable domain in full, completed from reference TRBV14 and TRBJ1-6, reads EAGVTQFPSHSVIEKGQTVTLRCDPISGHDNLYWYRRVMGKEIKFLLHFVKESKQDESGMPNNRFLAERTGGTYSTLKVQPAELEDSGVYFCASSHLKQGSSPLHFGNGTRLTVT.

This rearrangement joins TRBV2 to TRBJ1-5, with TRBD1 matching over 8 bases. The CDR3 totals 13 residues. The germline V gene has CDR1 SNHLY and CDR2 FYNNEI. Unmatched junction bases numbered 4, after V lost 8 bases and J lost 4 bases. This CDR3 reads CASGGTGNQPQHF. In nucleotides, the CDR3 is TGTGCCAGCGGAGGGACAGGTAATCAGCCCCAGCATTTT.

Remarks on this clone: Other DNA sequences within the sample encode an identical CDR3. V is TRBV4-2 and J is TRBJ2-3, with D perhaps TRBD2 (7 bases). The CDR3 consists of 15 residues. Germline values: CDR1 LGHNA, CDR2 YNFKEQ. Trimming shortened V by 0 bases and J by 4 bases, and 11 bases separated the two germline ends. CDR3 residues: CASSQERGGADTQYF. DNA for the CDR3: TGTGCCAGCAGCCAAGAACGCGGGGGCGCAGATACGCAGTATTTT.

The rearrangement links TRBV5-1 to TRBJ2-1; 9 nucleotides agree with TRBD2. The CDR3 runs 18 residues. J was trimmed by 1 base and V by 0 bases; bases with no gene match: 8. Germline assignment: CDR1 SGHRS and CDR2 YFSETQ. The DNA of the CDR3 is TGCGCCAGCAGCTTGGAAGGTAGCGGGGGCGTATCCTACAATGAGCAGTTCTTC. It codes for CASSLEGSGGVSYNEQFF.

V and J are TRBV6-1 and TRBJ1-2, with 7 bases aligning to TRBD1. Germline assignment: CDR1 MNHNS and CDR2 SASEGT. J gave up 4 bases and V 4 bases, and 3 bases lay outside the gene matches. The CDR3 extends over 13 amino acids. Here the CDR3 reads CASSGQGLYGYTF. The CDR3 DNA follows: TGTGCCAGCAGTGGACAGGGACTCTATGGCTACACCTTC.

The gene calls are TRBV10-3 and TRBJ2-3, with a possible D match to TRBD1 (5 bases). Germline values: CDR1 ENHRY, CDR2 SYGVKD. V shed 0 bases and J shed 1 base, with 17 bases lying between them. The CDR3 is 18 residues long. The CDR3 is CAISESTLRGRGTDTQYF. Written as DNA, the CDR3 is TGTGCCATCAGTGAGTCGACTCTAAGGGGCCGTGGCACAGATACGCAGTATTTT.

The chain couples TRBV7-9 to TRBJ1-6, with unresolved D. Between the trimmed V and J ends, which lost 1 base and 8 bases, there was a span of 18 bases. This CDR3 spans 17 amino acids. Germline CDR1 SEHNR, CDR2 FQNEAQ (reference sequence). CDR3: CASSLESGVRPDSPLHF. The CDR3, as DNA: TGTGCCAGCAGCTTAGAATCCGGGGTAAGGCCCGATTCACCCCTCCACTTT.

In nucleotides, the CDR3 is TGTGCCAGCAGCTCGGGATTTTCCCACAATGAGCAGTTCTTC. It codes for CASSSGFSHNEQFF. This chain connects TRBV7-2 to TRBJ2-1; maybe TRBD2 (5 bases). CDR1 is SGHTA and CDR2 is FQGNSA in the germline V gene. V lost 4 bases and J lost 5, with 12 bases in between. There are 14 residues in the CDR3.

This chain connects TRBV2 to TRBJ1-1, with TRBD1 matching over 7 bases. With V trimmed by 2 bases and J by 7 bases, 10 bases remained unmatched. The length of the CDR3 is 15 residues. Germline loops: CDR1 SNHLY, CDR2 FYNNEI. The CDR3 nucleotides read TGTGCCAGCAGTGAAAGCGAGGGGGCGGTAGGTGAAGCTTTCTTT. The encoded protein is CASSESEGAVGEAFF.

The chain links TRBV7-9 to TRBJ1-1, with 8 nucleotides matching TRBD1. The ends lost 0 bases at V and 8 bases at J; junction bases unmatched: 17. The CDR3 sequence is 18 residues long. Germline V gene lookup returns CDR1 SEHNR and CDR2 FQNEAQ (reference sequence). In DNA, the CDR3 is TGTGCCAGCAGCTTAGCGCAGGGGAGGACAGGGAGGAGGGACGAAGCTTTCTTT. This translates into CASSLAQGRTGRRDEAFF.

V gene TRBV19 combines with J gene TRBJ2-4, with a weak D call TRBD1 (6 bases). The germline V and J ends were trimmed by 1 base and 1 base, with 11 bases remaining between them. Germline lookup yields CDR1 LNHDA and CDR2 SQIVND (reference sequence). There are 16 residues in the CDR3. The CDR3 protein is CASSIGGTGAKNIQYF. The CDR3 DNA reads as TGTGCCAGTAGTATAGGGGGTACAGGGGCCAAAAACATTCAGTACTTC.